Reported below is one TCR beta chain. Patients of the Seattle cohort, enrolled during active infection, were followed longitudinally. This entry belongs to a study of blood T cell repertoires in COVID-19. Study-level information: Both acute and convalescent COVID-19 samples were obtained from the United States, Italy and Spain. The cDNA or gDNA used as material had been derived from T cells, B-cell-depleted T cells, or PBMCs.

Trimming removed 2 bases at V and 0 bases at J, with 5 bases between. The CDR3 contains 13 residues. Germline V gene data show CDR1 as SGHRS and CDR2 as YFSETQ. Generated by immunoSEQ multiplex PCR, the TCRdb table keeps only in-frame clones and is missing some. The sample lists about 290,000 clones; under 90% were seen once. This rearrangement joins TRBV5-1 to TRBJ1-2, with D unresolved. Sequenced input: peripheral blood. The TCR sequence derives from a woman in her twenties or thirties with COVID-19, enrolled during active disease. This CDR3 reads CASSFETNYGYTF. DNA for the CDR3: TGCGCCAGCAGCTTTGAGACTAACTATGGCTACACCTTC.